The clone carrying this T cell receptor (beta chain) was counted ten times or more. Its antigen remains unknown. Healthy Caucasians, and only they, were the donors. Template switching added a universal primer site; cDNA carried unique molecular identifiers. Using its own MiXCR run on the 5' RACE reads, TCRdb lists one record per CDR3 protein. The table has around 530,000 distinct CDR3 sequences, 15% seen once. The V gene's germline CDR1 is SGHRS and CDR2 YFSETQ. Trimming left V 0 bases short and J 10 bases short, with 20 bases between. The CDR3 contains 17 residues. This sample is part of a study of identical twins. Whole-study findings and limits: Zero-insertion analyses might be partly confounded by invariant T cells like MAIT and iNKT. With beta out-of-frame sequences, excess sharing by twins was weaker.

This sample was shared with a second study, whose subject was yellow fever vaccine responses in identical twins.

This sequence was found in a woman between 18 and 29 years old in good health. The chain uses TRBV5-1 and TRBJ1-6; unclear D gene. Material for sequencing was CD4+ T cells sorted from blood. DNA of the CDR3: TGCGCCAGCAGCTTGGATAGTTATGAGACTAGAAGATCACCCCTCCACTTT. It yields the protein CASSLDSYETRRSPLHF.